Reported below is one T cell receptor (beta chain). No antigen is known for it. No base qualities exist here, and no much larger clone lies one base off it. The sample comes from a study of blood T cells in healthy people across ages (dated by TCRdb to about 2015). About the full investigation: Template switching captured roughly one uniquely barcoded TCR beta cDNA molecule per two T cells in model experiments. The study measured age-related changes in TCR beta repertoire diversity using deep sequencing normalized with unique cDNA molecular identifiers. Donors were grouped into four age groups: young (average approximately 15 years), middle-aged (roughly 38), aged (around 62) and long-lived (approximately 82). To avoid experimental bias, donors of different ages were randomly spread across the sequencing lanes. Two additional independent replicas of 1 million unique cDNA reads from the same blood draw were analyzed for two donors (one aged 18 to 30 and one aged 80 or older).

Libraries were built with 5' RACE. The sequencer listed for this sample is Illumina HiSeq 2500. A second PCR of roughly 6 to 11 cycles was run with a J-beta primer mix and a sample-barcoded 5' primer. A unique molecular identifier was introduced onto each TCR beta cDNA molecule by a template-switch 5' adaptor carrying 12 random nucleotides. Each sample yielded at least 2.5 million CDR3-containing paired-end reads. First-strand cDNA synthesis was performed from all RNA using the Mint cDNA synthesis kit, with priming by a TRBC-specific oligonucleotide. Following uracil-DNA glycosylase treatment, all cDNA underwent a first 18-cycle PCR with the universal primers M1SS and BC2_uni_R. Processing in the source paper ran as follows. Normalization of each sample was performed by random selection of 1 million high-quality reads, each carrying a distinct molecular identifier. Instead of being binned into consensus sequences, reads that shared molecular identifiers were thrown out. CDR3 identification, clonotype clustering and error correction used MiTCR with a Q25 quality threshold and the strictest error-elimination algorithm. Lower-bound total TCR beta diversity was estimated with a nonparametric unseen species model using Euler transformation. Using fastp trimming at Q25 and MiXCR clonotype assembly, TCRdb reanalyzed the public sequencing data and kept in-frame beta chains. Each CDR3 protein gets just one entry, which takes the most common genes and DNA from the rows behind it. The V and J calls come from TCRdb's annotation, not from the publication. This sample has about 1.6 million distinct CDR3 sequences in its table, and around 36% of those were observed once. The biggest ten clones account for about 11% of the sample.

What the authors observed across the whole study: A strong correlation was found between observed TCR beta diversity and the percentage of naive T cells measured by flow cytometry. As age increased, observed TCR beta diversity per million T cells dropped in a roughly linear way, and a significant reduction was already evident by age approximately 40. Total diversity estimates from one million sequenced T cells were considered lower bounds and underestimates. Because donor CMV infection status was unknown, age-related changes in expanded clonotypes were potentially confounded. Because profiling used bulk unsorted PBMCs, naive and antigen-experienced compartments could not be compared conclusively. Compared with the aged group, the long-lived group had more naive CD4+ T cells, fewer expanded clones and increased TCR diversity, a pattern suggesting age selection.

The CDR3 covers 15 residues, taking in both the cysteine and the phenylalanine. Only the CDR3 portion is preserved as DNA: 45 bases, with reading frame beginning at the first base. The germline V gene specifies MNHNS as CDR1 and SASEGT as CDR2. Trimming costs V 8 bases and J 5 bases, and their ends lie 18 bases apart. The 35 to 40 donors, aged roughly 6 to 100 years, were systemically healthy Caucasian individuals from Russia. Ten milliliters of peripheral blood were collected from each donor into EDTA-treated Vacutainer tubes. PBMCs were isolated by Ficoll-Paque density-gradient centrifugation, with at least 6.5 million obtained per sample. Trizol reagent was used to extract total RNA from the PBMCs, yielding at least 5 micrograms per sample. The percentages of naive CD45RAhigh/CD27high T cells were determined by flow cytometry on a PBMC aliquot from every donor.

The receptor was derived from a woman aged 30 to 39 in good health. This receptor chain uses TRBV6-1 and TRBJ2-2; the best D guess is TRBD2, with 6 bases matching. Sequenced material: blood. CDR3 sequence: CASHTALGGTGELFF. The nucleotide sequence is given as TGTGCCAGCCATACTGCGCTGGGGGGAACCGGGGAGCTGTTTTTT.